One and the same sample provided the 27 T cell receptor beta chains below, sequenced in a study of blood T cell repertoires in COVID-19. Produced via immunoSEQ multiplex PCR; TCRdb's table is partial and in-frame only. The top ten hold 2.5% to 3.5% of the sample, which has approximately 240,000 clones, 70% to 90% seen once. The material sequenced was peripheral blood. The receptors here all came from a man aged 50 or older who had recovered from COVID-19.

This clone has just a few counts. The chain joins TRBV7-9 to TRBJ2-5; 10 bases agree with TRBD1. This CDR3 region has 16 residues. CDR1 and CDR2 (germline): SEHNR, FQNEAQ (reference sequence). J lost 5 bases, V lost 5 bases, and 11 bases had no gene match. This chain's CDR3 is CASSLLLTGGGETQYF. In DNA form, the CDR3 reads TGTGCCAGCAGCCTATTGCTGACAGGGGGCGGGGAGACCCAGTACTTC.

The genes are TRBV19 and TRBJ1-3; D may be TRBD1 (6 bases). Germline loops: CDR1 LNHDA, CDR2 SQIVND (reference sequence). The CDR3 runs to 16 residues. V shed 5 bases and J shed 2 bases, with 16 bases lying between them. CDR3 bases: TGTGCCAGTAGTGTTAACAGGGTTCGAACTGGAAACACCATATATTTT. The encoded protein is CASSVNRVRTGNTIYF.

Worth noting for this clone: The same CDR3 can be traced to other DNA sequences in this sample. CDR3 region: CAWSGTGNQPQHF. In DNA form, the CDR3 reads TGTGCCTGGAGTGGGACAGGAAATCAGCCCCAGCATTTT. The rearrangement joins TRBV30 to TRBJ1-5, with 7 bases identical to TRBD1. The V gene end was trimmed by 1 base and the J gene end by 4 bases; junction bases not matched to a gene: 1. Germline values: CDR1 GTSNPN, CDR2 SVGIG (reference sequence). This CDR3 is 13 amino acids long.

The V gene is TRBV6-1, the J gene TRBJ2-1; D may be TRBD1 (5 bases). The ends were cut back, 1 base at V and 2 bases at J, with 12 bases in the middle. The germline gives CDR1 MNHNS, CDR2 SASEGT. The CDR3 totals 16 residues. The CDR3 sequence: CASSEGNRITYNEQFF. CDR3 DNA sequence: TGTGCCAGCAGTGAAGGGAACAGGATAACCTACAATGAGCAGTTCTTC.

This clone appeared once. The CDR3 DNA follows: TGTGCCAGCAGAAGGGACTCTCCCTACGAGCAGTACTTC. It yields the protein CASRRDSPYEQYF. The rearrangement joins TRBV27 to TRBJ2-7; tentatively, D is TRBD2 (6 bases). Trimming took off 6 bases at V and 2 bases at J, with 11 bases between the two ends. This CDR3 contains 13 residues. CDR1 MNHEY and CDR2 SMNVEV come from the germline V gene (reference sequence).

The J gene is TRBJ2-1, the V gene TRBV19; 8 positions match TRBD2. V was pared by 1 base and J by 5 bases, with 1 base of the junction left unmatched. The germline V gene has CDR1 LNHDA and CDR2 SQIVND (reference sequence). This CDR3 contains 14 residues. The CDR3 is CASSIGTSNNEQFF. The CDR3 DNA is TGTGCCAGTAGTATAGGGACTAGCAACAATGAGCAGTTCTTC.

The V gene is TRBV27, the J gene TRBJ2-3; 7 bases align to TRBD2. The CDR3 covers 13 residues. V lost 8 bases, J lost 6 bases, and 8 bases stayed unmatched. CDR1 is MNHEY, CDR2 SMNVEV, per germline (reference sequence). CDR3 coding DNA: TGTGCCAGCCAACCGGGACTACGGGATACGCAGTATTTT. Its translation is CASQPGLRDTQYF.

The chain links TRBV3-1 (or the pseudogene TRBV3-2) to TRBJ2-2; 9 bases are shared with TRBD2. The length of the CDR3 is 17 residues. With V trimmed by 1 base and J by 4 bases, 7 bases remained unmatched. CDR1 and CDR2 from the germline V gene are LGHDT and YNNKEL (reference sequence). CDR3 sequence: CASSQVVLAGSTGELFF. The DNA of the CDR3 is TGTGCCAGCAGCCAAGTAGTTCTAGCGGGATCCACCGGGGAGCTGTTTTTT.

The chain links TRBV28 to TRBJ2-3, with 8 bases matching TRBD2. Trimming cost V 7 bases and J 2 bases; bases outside gene matches: 14. Germline V gene sequence: CDR1 MDHEN, CDR2 SYDVKM. This CDR3 contains 17 residues. The DNA of the CDR3 is TGTGCCAGCACTCCTACTTCAGCGGGGGCCCACACAGATACGCAGTATTTT. Translating it yields CASTPTSAGAHTDTQYF.

The genes are TRBV3-1 (or the pseudogene TRBV3-2) and TRBJ1-1; the D is unclear. Germline CDR1 is LGHDT and CDR2 is YNNKEL (reference sequence). The V gene lost 4 bases and the J gene lost 7 bases, with 10 bases spanning the gap. The CDR3 length is 12 residues. The CDR3 DNA follows: TGTGCCAGCAGCCCGGGAGGAGGTGAAGCTTTCTTT. Amino acid sequence: CASSPGGGEAFF.

CDR3 sequence: CASSIPAGVGNEQFF. The CDR3 DNA reads TGTGCCAGTAGTATACCAGCGGGAGTAGGGAATGAGCAGTTCTTC. The genes are TRBV19 and TRBJ2-1, with 8 bases lining up with TRBD2. CDR1 is LNHDA and CDR2 is SQIVND in the germline V gene (reference sequence). The V gene end was trimmed by 2 bases and the J gene end by 7 bases; junction bases not matched to a gene: 7. CDR3 length: 15 amino acids.

This clone has a single count. V and J are TRBV19 and TRBJ1-5; 9 nucleotides line up with TRBD1. In germline, CDR1 is LNHDA, CDR2 SQIVND (reference sequence). V gave up 7 bases and J gave up 6 bases; unmatched junction bases: 10. The length of the CDR3 is 15 residues. CDR3 residues: CASTPGQGSSQPQHF. The CDR3 DNA reads as TGTGCCAGTACCCCCGGACAGGGGTCTAGTCAGCCCCAGCATTTT.

J is TRBJ2-4 and V is TRBV27; TRBD2 aligns across 11 bases. CDR1 is MNHEY, CDR2 SMNVEV, per germline (reference sequence). After removal of 0 bases from V and 7 bases from J, the junction contained 2 bases not matched to a gene. The CDR3 covers 15 residues. CDR3 residues: CASSLSTSGSNIQYF. CDR3 nucleotide sequence: TGTGCCAGCAGTTTATCAACTAGCGGGAGTAACATTCAGTACTTC.

The rearrangement joins TRBV11-2 to TRBJ2-1; tentative D call: TRBD2 (5 bases). Trimming removed 6 bases from V and 12 bases from J, with 24 bases in between. Germline CDR1 is SGHAT and CDR2 is FQNNGV. The CDR3 contains 15 residues. The CDR3 DNA sequence: TGTGCCAGCAGGAATATGAGGGCCAATAGGGATAGGCAGTTCTTC. This translates into CASRNMRANRDRQFF.

This clone was found once. This rearrangement joins TRBV5-1 to TRBJ1-1, with D unclear. The CDR3 is 13 residues long. Germline V gene lookup returns CDR1 SGHRS and CDR2 YFSETQ. Trimming stripped 0 bases from V and 5 bases from J, with 8 bases between. The CDR3 protein is CASSLGEGTEAFF. DNA for the CDR3: TGCGCCAGCAGCTTGGGAGAGGGAACTGAAGCTTTCTTT.

The chain is built from TRBV14 and TRBJ2-3; D possibly corresponds to TRBD1 (6 bases). The CDR3 spans 12 residues. The V end was cut by 4 bases, the J end by 15 bases, with 17 bases between. From germline, CDR1 is SGHDN and CDR2 FVKESK. CDR3 amino acids: CASSLTGTLVYF. CDR3 bases: TGTGCCAGCAGCCTTACCGGGACACTGGTCTATTTT. Combining the CDR3 with reference TRBV14 and TRBJ2-3 gives the whole variable domain EAGVTQFPSHSVIEKGQTVTLRCDPISGHDNLYWYRRVMGKEIKFLLHFVKESKQDESGMPNNRFLAERTGGTYSTLKVQPAELEDSGVYFCASSLTGTLVYFGPGTRLTVL.

V is TRBV28 and J is TRBJ1-5; unclear D gene. There are 14 residues in the CDR3. V gave up 6 bases and J gave up 1 base, with 10 bases separating them. CDR1 is MDHEN, CDR2 SYDVKM, per germline. The CDR3 sequence is CASSTTGSNQPQHF. The CDR3 DNA follows: TGTGCCAGCAGCACCACCGGGAGCAATCAGCCCCAGCATTTT.

This chain connects TRBV19 to TRBJ2-1; D is perhaps TRBD1 (6 bases). The CDR3 has 15 amino acids. CDR1 and CDR2 (germline): LNHDA, SQIVND (reference sequence). The ends were cut back, 7 bases at V and 4 bases at J, with 17 bases in the middle. The CDR3 loop is CASTPQGTKYNEQFF. For the CDR3, the DNA is TGTGCCAGTACCCCTCAGGGGACAAAATACAATGAGCAGTTCTTC.

The chain has TRBV7-2 and TRBJ1-1, with unresolved D. Trimming cost V 1 base and J 0 bases, with 9 bases left between them. The CDR3 is made up of 15 amino acids. CDR1 SGHTA and CDR2 FQGNSA come from the germline V gene. DNA of the CDR3: TGTGCCAGCAGCTTAGATGGGAGTATGAACACTGAAGCTTTCTTT. Translated: CASSLDGSMNTEAFF.

V usage is TRBV13 and J usage is TRBJ2-3; D not resolved. Per the germline V gene, CDR1 is PRHDT and CDR2 is FYEKMQ (reference sequence). Trimming took off 2 bases at V and 0 bases at J, with 15 bases between the two ends. The CDR3 totals 17 residues. CDR3 DNA: TGTGCCAGCAGCTTACCACACGAATCCCTTAGCACAGATACGCAGTATTTT. Protein: CASSLPHESLSTDTQYF.

The chain is built from TRBV6-5 and TRBJ1-1; D may be TRBD1 (6 bases). The CDR3 runs to 15 residues. CDR1 is MNHEY, CDR2 SVGAGI, per germline. V lost 6 bases, J lost 1 base, and 15 bases lay in between. The CDR3 reads CASRQGIRQNTEAFF. In DNA, the CDR3 is TGTGCCAGCAGACAGGGTATTCGTCAGAACACTGAAGCTTTCTTT.

This chain joins TRBV7-8 and TRBJ2-7; 12 bases map to TRBD2. The V segment lost 4 bases and the J segment 8 bases; nucleotides outside the gene matches: 9. The CDR3 spans 15 residues. Germline CDR1 and CDR2: SGHVS and FQNEAQ. In nucleotides, the CDR3 is TGTGCCAGCAGCTCCGGGACTAGCGGGCTTCCTAAGCAGTACTTC. The encoded protein is CASSSGTSGLPKQYF. Full variable domain (missing parts from reference TRBV7-8 and TRBJ2-7): GAGVSQSPRYKVAKRGQDVALRCDPISGHVSLFWYQQALGQGPEFLTYFQNEAQLDKSGLPSDRFFAERPEGSVSTLKIQRTQQEDSAVYLCASSSGTSGLPKQYFGPGTRLTVT.

CDR3 sequence reads: CASSHLTPFYGYTF. The CDR3 DNA reads TGTGCCAGCAGCCATTTAACACCTTTCTATGGCTACACCTTC. J is TRBJ1-2 and V is TRBV3-1 (or the pseudogene TRBV3-2), with D unclear. The CDR3 contains 14 residues. V was shortened by 3 bases and J by 4 bases, with 12 bases between the two germline ends. Looked up from germline, CDR1 is LGHDT and CDR2 is YNNKEL (reference sequence).

V gene TRBV6-6 combines with J gene TRBJ1-5; no definite D call. In germline, CDR1 is MNHNY, CDR2 SVGAGI (reference sequence). With 5 bases removed from V and 1 base from J, the gap between germline ends came to 9 bases. The CDR3 has 14 amino acids. The DNA for the CDR3 is TGTGCCAGCAGTACCCTGGAGAGCAATCAGCCCCAGCATTTT. It encodes CASSTLESNQPQHF.

V and J are TRBV28 and TRBJ2-7; tentatively, D is TRBD2 (5 bases). V was clipped by 6 bases and J by 2 bases, with 17 bases between them. Germline CDR1 reads MDHEN; CDR2 reads SYDVKM. The CDR3 contains 15 residues. CDR3 in amino acids: CASSPDSSPPYEQYF. The DNA of the CDR3 is TGTGCCAGCAGCCCGGACTCATCACCCCCCTACGAGCAGTACTTC.

The chain is built from TRBV2 and TRBJ1-1; D unclear. The CDR3 runs to 13 residues. Trimming removed 4 bases at V and 3 bases at J, with 9 bases between. Germline-derived CDR1 and CDR2 are SNHLY and FYNNEI. The CDR3 region has the DNA TGTGCCAGCAGTGTAGGCAGGCACACTGAAGCTTTCTTT. Translation: CASSVGRHTEAFF. Combining the CDR3 with reference TRBV2 and TRBJ1-1 gives the whole variable domain EPEVTQTPSHQVTQMGQEVILRCVPISNHLYFYWYRQILGQKVEFLVSFYNNEISEKSEIFDDQFSVERPDGSNFTLKIRSTKLEDSAMYFCASSVGRHTEAFFGQGTRLTVV.

This chain links TRBV20-1 with TRBJ1-2; D uncertain. This CDR3 has 13 amino acids. Trimming left V 4 bases short and J 0 bases short, with 9 bases between. Per the germline V gene, CDR1 is DFQATT and CDR2 is SNEGSKA (reference sequence). The CDR3 region has the DNA TGCAGTGCTAATGATAATTCTAACTATGGCTACACCTTC. As protein: CSANDNSNYGYTF.